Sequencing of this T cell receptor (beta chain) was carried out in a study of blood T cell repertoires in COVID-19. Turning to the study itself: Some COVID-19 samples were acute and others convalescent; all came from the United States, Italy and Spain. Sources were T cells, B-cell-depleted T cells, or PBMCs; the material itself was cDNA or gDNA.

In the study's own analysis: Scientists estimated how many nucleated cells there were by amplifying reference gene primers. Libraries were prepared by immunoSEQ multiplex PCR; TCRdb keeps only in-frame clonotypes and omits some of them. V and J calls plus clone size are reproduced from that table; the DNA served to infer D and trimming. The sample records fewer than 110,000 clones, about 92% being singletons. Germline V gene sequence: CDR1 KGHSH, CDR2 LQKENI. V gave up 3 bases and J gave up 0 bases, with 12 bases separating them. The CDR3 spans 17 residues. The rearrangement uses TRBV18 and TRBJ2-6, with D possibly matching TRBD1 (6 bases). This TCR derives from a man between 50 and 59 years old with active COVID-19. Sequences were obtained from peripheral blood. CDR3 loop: CASSPAGATSGANVLTF. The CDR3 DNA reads TGTGCCAGCTCACCGGCAGGGGCAACCTCTGGGGCCAACGTCCTGACTTTC.